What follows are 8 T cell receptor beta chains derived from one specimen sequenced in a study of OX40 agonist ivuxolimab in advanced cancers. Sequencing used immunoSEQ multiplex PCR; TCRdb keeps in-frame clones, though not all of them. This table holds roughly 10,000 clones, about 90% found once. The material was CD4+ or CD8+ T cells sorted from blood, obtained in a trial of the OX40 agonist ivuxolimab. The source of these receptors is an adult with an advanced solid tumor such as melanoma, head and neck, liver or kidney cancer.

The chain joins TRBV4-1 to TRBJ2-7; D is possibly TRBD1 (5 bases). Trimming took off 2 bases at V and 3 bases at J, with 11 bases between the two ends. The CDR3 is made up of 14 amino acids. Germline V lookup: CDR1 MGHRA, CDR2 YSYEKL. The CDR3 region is CASSQKQEHYEQYF. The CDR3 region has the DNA TGCGCCAGCAGCCAAAAACAGGAGCACTACGAGCAGTACTTC.

CDR3 in amino acids: CASSSGWGISYEQYF. The DNA for the CDR3 is TGTGCCAGCAGTTCGGGATGGGGGATCTCCTACGAGCAGTACTTC. The J gene is TRBJ2-7, the V gene TRBV27; either TRBD1 or TRBD2 may fit D (5 bases each). Germline values: CDR1 MNHEY, CDR2 SMNVEV (reference sequence). CDR3 length: 15 amino acids. V lost 4 bases and J 0 bases, leaving 13 bases between the germline ends.

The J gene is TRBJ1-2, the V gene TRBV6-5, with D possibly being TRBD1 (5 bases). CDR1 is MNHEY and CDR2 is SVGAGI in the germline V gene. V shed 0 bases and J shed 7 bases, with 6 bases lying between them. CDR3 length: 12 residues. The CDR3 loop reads CASSYSGGGYTF. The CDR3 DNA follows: TGTGCCAGCAGTTACTCGGGGGGTGGCTACACCTTC.

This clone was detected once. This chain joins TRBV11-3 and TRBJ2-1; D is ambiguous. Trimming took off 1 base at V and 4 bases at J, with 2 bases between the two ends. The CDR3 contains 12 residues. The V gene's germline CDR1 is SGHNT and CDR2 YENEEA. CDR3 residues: CASSLVYNEQFF. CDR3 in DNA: TGTGCCAGCAGCTTAGTGTACAATGAGCAGTTCTTC.

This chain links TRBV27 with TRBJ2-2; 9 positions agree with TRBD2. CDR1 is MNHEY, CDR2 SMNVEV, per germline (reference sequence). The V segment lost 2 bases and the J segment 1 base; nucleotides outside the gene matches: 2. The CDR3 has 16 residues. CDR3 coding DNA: TGTGCCAGCAGTTTAAGTAGCGGGGGGAACACCGGGGAGCTGTTTTTT. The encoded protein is CASSLSSGGNTGELFF.

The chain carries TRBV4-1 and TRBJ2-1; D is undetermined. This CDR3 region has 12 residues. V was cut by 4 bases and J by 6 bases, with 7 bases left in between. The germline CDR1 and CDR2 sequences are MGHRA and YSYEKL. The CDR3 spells CASSPTGNEQFF. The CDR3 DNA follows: TGCGCCAGCAGCCCGACCGGCAATGAGCAGTTCTTC.

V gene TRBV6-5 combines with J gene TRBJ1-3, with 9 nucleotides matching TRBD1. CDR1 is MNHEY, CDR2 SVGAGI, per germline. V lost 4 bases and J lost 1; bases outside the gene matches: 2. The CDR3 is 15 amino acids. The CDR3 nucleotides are TGTGCCAGCAGTTCCGACAGGGGGTCTGGAAACACCATATATTTT. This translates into CASSSDRGSGNTIYF.

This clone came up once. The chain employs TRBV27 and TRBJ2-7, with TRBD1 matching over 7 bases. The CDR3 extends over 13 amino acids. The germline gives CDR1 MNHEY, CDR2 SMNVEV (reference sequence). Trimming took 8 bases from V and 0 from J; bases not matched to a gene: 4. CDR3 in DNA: TGTGCCAGCCACAGGGGTAGCTCCTACGAGCAGTACTTC. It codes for CASHRGSSYEQYF.